This TCR beta chain emerged from a study of T-cell memory formation after mild COVID-19. Study-wide points: Proof of SARS-CoV-2 specificity was absent for the second-wave clones that crested on day 37. There were some responding clones in pre-infection memory, which suggested that cross-reactive memory had joined.

Germline assignment: CDR1 MNHEY and CDR2 SVGAGI. V was shortened by 4 bases and J by 3 bases, with 16 bases between the two germline ends. The CDR3 is made up of 16 amino acids. In this sample, this clonotype turned up many times. Its antigen remains unknown. TCRdb processed the 5' RACE reads anew with MiXCR; each CDR3 protein has one entry. The sample lists about 27,000 distinct CDR3 sequences; just under 7.5% were seen once. The sequence was collected from an adult woman who had mild COVID-19 (a few samples of this study predate the infection). Cell type and time point are not known. The source material was PBMCs or a T cell subset sorted from them (not recorded which). This rearrangement joins TRBV6-5 to TRBJ2-1; D may be TRBD2 (5 bases). CDR3 sequence (DNA): TGTGCCAGCAGTTTTACTCACTCGGGGAACTACAATGAGCAGTTCTTC. Its translation: CASSFTHSGNYNEQFF.